Given below is one TCR beta chain in context. Its target is unknown. This sample stems from a study of T cells in Graves' hyperthyroidism and ophthalmopathy. Study as a whole: Upon initial diagnosis and before any treatment, peripheral blood was collected. Study findings and constraints: Most clonotypes expanded in thyroid above 0.001 were likewise present in blood.

The investigators amplified TCR beta CDR3 regions from RNA transcripts. Using the HTBI primer set, a first-round RT-PCR was run on the TCR CDR3. One entry per CDR3 protein results from TCRdb running MiXCR on the multiplex PCR reads. The profile shows a few hundred thousand distinct CDR3 sequences, 15% to 20% of them singletons. V was cut by 0 bases and J by 6 bases, with 13 bases left in between. The CDR3 has 15 amino acids. The germline gives CDR1 SGHTA, CDR2 FQGTGA. The J gene is TRBJ2-3, the V gene TRBV7-3, with D possibly being TRBD1 (6 bases). Sequenced: blood. This clonotype was sampled from a man between 18 and 35 years old with Graves' ophthalmopathy. This CDR3 reads CASSLTGHHVDTQYF. CDR3 DNA: TGTGCCAGCAGCTTAACGGGACACCATGTCGATACGCAGTATTTT. The full variable domain, in which reference TRBV7-3 and TRBJ2-3 provide the parts outside the CDR3, is GAGVSQTPSNKVTEKGKYVELRCDPISGHTALYWYRQSLGQGPEFLIYFQGTGAADDSGLPNDRFFAVRPEGSVSTLKIQRTERGDSAVYLCASSLTGHHVDTQYFGPGTRLTVL.